These 14 T cell receptor beta chains were all obtained from the same sample, sequenced in a study of blood T cell repertoires in COVID-19. Repertoires were generated with immunoSEQ multiplex PCR, while TCRdb's copy carries only in-frame clones and drops some. The data hold over 300,000 clones, with roughly 90% observed a single time. Sequences were obtained from PBMCs or T cells enriched from blood (not recorded which). Every receptor here comes from a woman aged 25 to 45 with acute COVID-19.

CDR3 amino acids: CATSDVGTSGTDTQYF. The CDR3 region has the DNA TGTGCCACCAGTGATGTGGGGACTAGCGGCACAGATACGCAGTATTTT. This sequence joins TRBV24-1 and TRBJ2-3; 10 nucleotides line up with TRBD2. Germline assignment: CDR1 KGHDR and CDR2 SFDVKD. CDR3 length: 16 amino acids. The V gene end was trimmed by 3 bases and the J gene end by 1 base; junction bases not matched to a gene: 3.

This clone was picked up one time. The chain employs TRBV5-1 and TRBJ1-2, with D unresolved. Germline V gives CDR1 SGHRS, CDR2 YFSETQ. V lost 5 bases and J lost 0, with 11 bases in between. The CDR3 has 14 amino acids. The CDR3 nucleotides are TGCGCCAGCAGTGCGGAGGGCGCTAACTATGGCTACACCTTC. Its translation: CASSAEGANYGYTF.

The chain links TRBV12-3 or TRBV12-4 to TRBJ2-7; maybe TRBD1 (6 bases). The V gene lost 4 bases and the J gene lost 6 bases, with 13 bases spanning the gap. This CDR3 is 13 amino acids long. The CDR3 spells CASSYQEGGEQYF. The CDR3 nucleotides read TGTGCCAGCAGTTACCAGGAAGGGGGCGAGCAGTACTTC.

This chain links TRBV4-3 with TRBJ2-3, with TRBD2 identical over 12 bases. Germline lookup yields CDR1 LGHNA and CDR2 YSLEER. V gave up 0 bases and J gave up 6 bases; unmatched junction bases: 13. This CDR3 is built from 19 residues. CDR3 bases: TGCGCCAGCAGCCAAGATCGAAGGGCGCTAGCGGGGGGGCGTGATACGCAGTATTTT. This codes for CASSQDRRALAGGRDTQYF.

CDR3 in DNA: TGTGCCAGCAGTTCGGGGGACAGGGGACTTTCCTACGAGCAGTACTTC. It encodes CASSSGDRGLSYEQYF. The chain uses TRBV6-5 and TRBJ2-7; 10 bases fit TRBD1. V was clipped by 4 bases and J by 1 base; unmatched bases: 7. The CDR3 length is 16 residues. The germline V gene encodes CDR1 MNHEY and CDR2 SVGAGI.

This sequence joins TRBV27 and TRBJ2-7, with TRBD2 matching 7 bases. The CDR3 runs to 19 residues. Germline CDR1 MNHEY, CDR2 SMNVEV (reference sequence). V dropped 7 bases and J dropped 3; count of bases not matched to a gene: 24. The CDR3 protein is CASTQPSVFGGGIVYEQYF. In nucleotides, the CDR3 is TGTGCCAGCACCCAACCATCAGTCTTTGGGGGGGGAATAGTCTACGAGCAGTACTTC.

The chain recombines TRBV7-6 with TRBJ1-1; D is unclear. Trimming left V 1 base short and J 1 base short, with 10 bases between. The CDR3 is 15 residues long. CDR1 SGHVS and CDR2 FNYEAQ come from the germline V gene. The CDR3 here is CASSLDGGPNTEAFF. Written as DNA, the CDR3 is TGTGCCAGCAGCTTAGATGGAGGGCCGAACACTGAAGCTTTCTTT.

In regard to this clone: In the same sample, other DNA sequences code for this CDR3. CDR3 bases: TGTGCCAGCAGTCCCCGGTGGGGGCTGAACACTGAAGCTTTCTTT. Its protein product is CASSPRWGLNTEAFF. V and J are TRBV27 and TRBJ1-1, with D possibly TRBD1 on 6 matching bases. Germline CDR1 is MNHEY and CDR2 is SMNVEV (reference sequence). The V end lost 5 bases, the J end lost 0 bases, and 13 bases lay between the germline ends. The CDR3 contains 15 residues.

CDR3 sequence reads: CASSIKGGATNEKLFF. In DNA, the CDR3 is TGTGCCAGTAGTATTAAGGGCGGGGCAACTAATGAAAAACTGTTTTTT. J is TRBJ1-4 and V is TRBV19, with no clear D. The V end was cut by 3 bases, the J end by 0 bases, with 11 bases between. Germline V gene lookup returns CDR1 LNHDA and CDR2 SQIVND (reference sequence). The CDR3 has 16 amino acids.

The chain links TRBV3-1 (or the pseudogene TRBV3-2) to TRBJ2-7, with D tentatively TRBD2 (6 bases). This CDR3 comprises 17 residues. V lost 4 bases, J lost 0 bases, and 19 bases lay in between. CDR1 LGHDT and CDR2 YNNKEL come from the germline V gene (reference sequence). The chain's CDR3 is CASSLRAGRGPSYEQYF. As DNA, the CDR3 is TGTGCCAGCAGCCTACGTGCGGGGCGGGGTCCCTCCTACGAGCAGTACTTC.

V gene TRBV6-1 combines with J gene TRBJ2-7; 9 bases agree with TRBD1. CDR3 length: 15 amino acids. Germline V gene sequence: CDR1 MNHNS, CDR2 SASEGT. V trimming: 3 bases; J trimming: 4 bases; junction bases outside the gene matches: 7. The CDR3 loop reads CASSDGQGSAYEQYF. In DNA, the CDR3 is TGTGCCAGCAGTGACGGACAGGGGAGCGCGTACGAGCAGTACTTC.

The CDR3 DNA reads as TGCGCCAGCAGCCAATCGCGGACTAGCGGGGGGAGGGGGGATACGCAGTATTTT. Its translation is CASSQSRTSGGRGDTQYF. The chain combines TRBV4-1 with TRBJ2-3; 14 bases are shared with TRBD2. V shed 2 bases, J shed 6 bases, and the junction held 10 bases outside the gene matches. CDR3 size: 18 residues. Germline loops: CDR1 MGHRA, CDR2 YSYEKL.

CDR3 residues: CASSSTEQFF. The CDR3 nucleotides read TGTGCCAGCAGCTCCACAGAGCAGTTCTTC. The chain recombines TRBV7-6 with TRBJ2-1; D is undetermined. Trimming stripped 4 bases from V and 10 bases from J, with 5 bases between. CDR3 length: 10 residues. The germline V gene has CDR1 SGHVS and CDR2 FNYEAQ.

This clone came up once. The CDR3 region is CASSAQTYGADTQYF. CDR3 DNA: TGTGCCAGCAGCGCCCAGACCTACGGGGCAGATACGCAGTATTTT. V gene TRBV2 combines with J gene TRBJ2-3; TRBD2 is a possible D gene (5 bases). CDR3 length equals 15 residues. The germline CDR1 and CDR2 sequences are SNHLY and FYNNEI. Trimming shortened V by 6 bases and J by 4 bases, and 17 bases separated the two germline ends.